This T cell receptor (beta chain) came from a study of T-cell reconstitution after alpha-beta-depleted transplantation in children. Whole-study findings and limits: Where alpha-beta T cells came from about two months after transplant was reportedly several hundred expanded graft clones. Some patients' high day-60 TCRbeta diversity was traced to surviving recipient T cells and thymic progenitors.

CDR3 length: 12 amino acids. Between the trimmed V and J ends, which lost 2 bases and 3 bases, there was a span of 5 bases. This clonotype was counted many times. Its antigen is as yet unknown. It was with unique molecular identifiers that the TCRbeta library was prepared. TCRdb reprocessed the PCR reads via MiXCR and lists one record per CDR3 protein. Of a few hundred thousand distinct CDR3 sequences listed, around 15% were seen once; the top ten hold around 30%. The rearrangement joins TRBV12-3 or TRBV12-4 to TRBJ2-7; no clear D gene. Material: PBMCs, mostly from graft donor cells, obtained 360 days after TCRalphabeta/CD19-depleted stem cell transplant. The source is a boy younger than two who had a stem cell transplant for Wiskott-Aldrich syndrome, so the T cells may come from the graft donor. The CDR3 loop is CASSLLLYEQYF. In DNA, the CDR3 is TGTGCCAGCAGTTTATTGCTCTACGAGCAGTACTTC.